A single TCR beta chain is shown here with its context. Its antigen is not known. All the patients suffered relapse after autologous stem cell transplantation, and brentuximab vedotin exposure differed. Sequencing used immunoSEQ multiplex PCR; TCRdb keeps in-frame clones, though not all of them. The data hold 13,000 or so clones, with 82% observed a single time. This CDR3 contains 12 residues. V was cut by 0 bases and J by 7 bases, with 6 bases left in between. CDR1 PRHDT and CDR2 FYEKMQ come from the germline V gene (reference sequence). These data come from a study of PD-1 blockade in classical Hodgkin lymphoma. Study-wide context: Once every 2 weeks, patients received intravenous nivolumab at 3 mg/kg.

Findings and caveats of the study: Diminished baseline TCR diversity has been reported in newly diagnosed patients relative to healthy donors. What caused the repertoire differences, perhaps disease activity or prior therapy, remains undefined. Patients starting nivolumab less than 1 year after ASCT had lower diversity and were excluded from later analyses.

The source material was peripheral blood mononuclear cells (PBMCs), sampled at baseline. The receptor was isolated from a human donor with classical Hodgkin lymphoma. The chain uses TRBV13 and TRBJ1-1; no reliable D call. The CDR3 DNA follows: TGTGCCAGCAGCTTAGGACGGCTTGAAGCTTTCTTT. Protein product: CASSLGRLEAFF. Full variable domain (remainder filled in from reference TRBV13 and TRBJ1-1): AAGVIQSPRHLIKEKRETATLKCYPIPRHDTVYWYQQGPGQDPQFLISFYEKMQSDKGSIPDRFSAQQFSDYHSELNMSSLELGDSALYFCASSLGRLEAFFGQGTRLTVV.